The next 22 T cell receptor beta chains were all read from a single sample in a study of shared clonotypes between healthy human individuals. Some clones are missing from TCRdb's copy, which holds only in-frame ones; the method was immunoSEQ multiplex PCR. The sample contains about 1,900,000 clones, less than 95% of which appear only once. In the naive CD8 group, cells lacked CD45RO and were positively selected for CCR7, so terminally differentiated effector memory CD45RA+ cells were left out. Sequenced input: naive CD8+ T cells sorted from blood. The receptors here all came from a man aged 18 to 29 in good health.

The rearrangement links TRBV19 to TRBJ1-2; the match to TRBD1 covers 9 bases. V gave up 4 bases and J gave up 4 bases; unmatched junction bases: 10. The CDR3 has 16 residues. Looked up from germline, CDR1 is LNHDA and CDR2 is SQIVND (reference sequence). CDR3 residues: CASSTPPGQGTYGYTF. Written as DNA, the CDR3 is TGTGCCAGTAGTACTCCTCCGGGACAGGGCACCTATGGCTACACCTTC.

The chain joins TRBV11-2 to TRBJ2-3, with TRBD1 matching over 8 bases. Germline CDR1 and CDR2: SGHAT and FQNNGV. V shed 1 base, J shed 3 bases, and the junction held 3 bases outside the gene matches. The CDR3 is made up of 15 amino acids. CDR3 in amino acids: CASSLGTGTTDTQYF. The CDR3 DNA reads as TGTGCCAGCAGCTTAGGGACAGGGACGACAGATACGCAGTATTTT.

The gene calls are TRBV9 and TRBJ2-1, with D uncertain. The V and J ends lost 5 bases and 5 bases respectively, with 11 bases between them. The germline V gene encodes CDR1 SGDLS and CDR2 YYNGEE. The CDR3 length is 13 residues. CDR3 region: CASSQASDNEQFF. The DNA for the CDR3 is TGTGCCAGCAGTCAAGCGAGCGACAATGAGCAGTTCTTC.

The chain combines TRBV5-4 with TRBJ2-5; 8 nucleotides match TRBD1. Germline V gives CDR1 SGHNT, CDR2 YYREEE (reference sequence). Germline trimming cut 9 bases from V and 1 base from J; bases unmatched to any gene: 17. This CDR3 has 17 residues. In DNA form, the CDR3 reads TGTGCCACCATCCCAGGGGGCGAGACTGGCGTCCAAGAGACCCAGTACTTC. As protein: CATIPGGETGVQETQYF.

Note on this clone: Sequence at one end of the junction differs from germline and may be a read error. The chain links TRBV13 to TRBJ1-2; D is unresolved. The germline V gene has CDR1 PRHDT and CDR2 FYEKMQ (reference sequence). The CDR3 consists of 14 residues. The CDR3 loop is CAGSLGRSGGGYTF. For the CDR3, the DNA is TGTGCCGGCAGCTTAGGACGGTCCGGCGGGGGCTACACCTTC.

This chain uses TRBV4-1 with TRBJ1-1; 7 bases map to TRBD1. V lost 4 bases, J lost 5 bases, and 10 bases stayed unmatched. The germline V gene encodes CDR1 MGHRA and CDR2 YSYEKL. This CDR3 has 15 amino acids. CDR3 sequence reads: CASSPMGQLGTEAFF. The DNA of the CDR3 is TGCGCCAGCAGCCCCATGGGACAGTTGGGGACTGAAGCTTTCTTT.

This sequence joins TRBV29-1 and TRBJ2-7; D is perhaps TRBD1 or TRBD2 (5 bases each). Trimming took 4 bases from V and 5 from J, leaving 12 bases between them. CDR1 is SQVTM and CDR2 is ANQGSEA in the germline V gene. The CDR3 spans 12 residues. The chain's CDR3 is CSVVPGSHEQYF. The CDR3 nucleotides read TGCAGCGTTGTGCCAGGGAGCCACGAGCAGTACTTC.

This chain links TRBV19 with TRBJ2-7; no firm D call. The germline CDR1 and CDR2 sequences are LNHDA and SQIVND (reference sequence). V was clipped by 3 bases and J by 1 base, with 13 bases between them. This CDR3 has 15 amino acids. The CDR3 spells CASSMGGFFSYEQYF. CDR3 bases: TGTGCCAGTAGTATGGGCGGATTCTTTTCCTACGAGCAGTACTTC. The full variable domain, completed using reference TRBV19 and TRBJ2-7, is DGGITQSPKYLFRKEGQNVTLSCEQNLNHDAMYWYRQDPGQGLRLIYYSQIVNDFQKGDIAEGYSVSREKKESFPLTVTSAQKNPTAFYLCASSMGGFFSYEQYFGPGTRLTVT.

The chain carries TRBV6-1 and TRBJ2-7; possible D gene TRBD1, 5 bases. CDR1 is MNHNS, CDR2 SASEGT, per germline. Deletions cut 5 bases from V and 0 bases from J, with 11 bases between. This CDR3 comprises 14 residues. CDR3 region: CASSHEGDSYEQYF. DNA for the CDR3: TGTGCCAGCAGTCACGAAGGGGACTCCTACGAGCAGTACTTC.

The genes are TRBV27 and TRBJ1-4; D perhaps matches TRBD1 (5 bases). Germline CDR1 and CDR2: MNHEY and SMNVEV (reference sequence). The CDR3 has 17 residues. Between the trimmed V and J ends, which lost 2 bases and 5 bases, there was a span of 18 bases. CDR3 loop: CASSLSPMAGSNEKLFF. In nucleotides, the CDR3 is TGTGCCAGCAGTTTAAGCCCCATGGCAGGGTCAAATGAAAAACTGTTTTTT.

The gene calls are TRBV30 and TRBJ2-7; tentatively, D is TRBD1 (7 bases). The length of the CDR3 is 15 residues. CDR1 is GTSNPN, CDR2 SVGIG, per germline (reference sequence). The V gene lost 5 bases and the J gene lost 4 bases, with 21 bases spanning the gap. The CDR3 reads CAWQGGRRGLYEQYF. The CDR3 DNA is TGTGCCTGGCAGGGGGGTCGACGTGGGCTTTACGAGCAGTACTTC.

This chain joins TRBV4-1 and TRBJ1-2, with 7 bases matching TRBD1. Losses at the gene ends were 4 bases for V and 8 bases for J; bases not matched to a gene: 16. The CDR3 sequence is 16 residues long. Germline V CDR1 and CDR2: MGHRA, YSYEKL. CDR3: CASSPISRQGFEGYTF. The CDR3 DNA is TGCGCCAGCAGCCCAATATCCAGACAGGGCTTCGAGGGCTACACCTTC.

The genes are TRBV11-2 and TRBJ2-1; D ambiguous. CDR3 size: 14 residues. The V end was cut by 7 bases, the J end by 1 base, with 11 bases between. The germline V gene encodes CDR1 SGHAT and CDR2 FQNNGV. This CDR3 is CASNSRLSYNEQFF. In DNA form, the CDR3 reads TGTGCCAGCAATAGTCGGCTATCCTACAATGAGCAGTTCTTC.

The chain combines TRBV27 with TRBJ2-5; maybe TRBD1 (6 bases). Germline loops: CDR1 MNHEY, CDR2 SMNVEV (reference sequence). The CDR3 consists of 14 residues. Deletions cut 5 bases from V and 5 bases from J, with 15 bases between. The CDR3 is CASSTGQFVETQYF. As DNA, the CDR3 is TGTGCCAGCAGTACCGGACAGTTTGTTGAGACCCAGTACTTC.

J is TRBJ2-7 and V is TRBV11-2; D uncertain. The CDR3 has 14 amino acids. Germline V lookup: CDR1 SGHAT, CDR2 FQNNGV. V was shortened by 1 base and J by 3 bases, with 10 bases between the two germline ends. DNA for the CDR3: TGTGCCAGCAGCTTAGGTGGTGTCGACTACGAGCAGTACTTC. Translation: CASSLGGVDYEQYF.

The chain has TRBV7-9 and TRBJ2-5, with D possibly TRBD2 on 5 matching bases. V was trimmed by 1 base and J by 5 bases, leaving 20 bases between them. Germline assignment: CDR1 SEHNR and CDR2 FQNEAQ (reference sequence). The CDR3 runs 17 residues. The CDR3 here is CASSLGSEGLSPETQYF. The CDR3 bases are TGTGCCAGCAGCTTAGGATCTGAGGGTTTATCTCCGGAGACCCAGTACTTC.

The chain uses TRBV5-4 and TRBJ1-2; possibly TRBD1 for D (6 bases). Germline V gene data show CDR1 as SGHNT and CDR2 as YYREEE (reference sequence). The CDR3 is made up of 13 amino acids. V shed 6 bases and J shed 3 bases, with 12 bases lying between them. The CDR3 here is CASTKGEDYGYTF. Written as DNA, the CDR3 is TGTGCCAGCACAAAGGGGGAGGACTATGGCTACACCTTC.

The gene calls are TRBV19 and TRBJ1-1; TRBD1 might be the D (5 bases). Trimming removed 5 bases from V and 5 bases from J, with 15 bases in between. Germline V gene data show CDR1 as LNHDA and CDR2 as SQIVND (reference sequence). This CDR3 region has 14 residues. The CDR3 is CASSWDGRGTEAFF. DNA for the CDR3: TGTGCCAGTAGTTGGGACGGGCGTGGTACTGAAGCTTTCTTT.

The chain joins TRBV7-6 to TRBJ1-4; TRBD1 is a possible D gene (5 bases). Per the germline V gene, CDR1 is SGHVS and CDR2 is FNYEAQ. Trimming stripped 5 bases from V and 12 bases from J, with 25 bases between. This CDR3 has 16 amino acids. CDR3 loop: CASSLDNRGPAGELFF. The CDR3 coding sequence is TGTGCCAGCAGCCTCGACAACCGGGGCCCCGCGGGGGAACTGTTTTTT.

This chain links TRBV5-5 with TRBJ2-7; TRBD2 matches 10 bases. Trimming removed 4 bases from V and 6 bases from J; junction bases left unmatched: 10. This CDR3 is 15 amino acids long. Germline assignment: CDR1 SGHKS and CDR2 YYEKEE (reference sequence). In DNA, the CDR3 is TGTGCCAGCAGCCCGGCGGAGGCTAGCGGGGGCGAGCAGTACTTC. It codes for CASSPAEASGGEQYF. Drawing the rest from reference TRBV5-5 and TRBJ2-7, the complete variable domain is DAGVTQSPTHLIKTRGQQVTLRCSPISGHKSVSWYQQVLGQGPQFIFQYYEKEERGRGNFPDRFSARQFPNYSSELNVNALLLGDSALYLCASSPAEASGGEQYFGPGTRLTVT.

The chain uses TRBV7-2 and TRBJ1-5; D is unresolved. CDR1 and CDR2 (germline): SGHTA, FQGNSA. The CDR3 consists of 15 residues. The ends were cut back, 1 base at V and 7 bases at J, with 14 bases in the middle. CDR3: CASSLEAVMGQPQHF. DNA of the CDR3: TGTGCCAGCAGCTTAGAGGCCGTAATGGGACAGCCCCAGCATTTT.

Remarks on this clone: At the DNA level, this CDR3 is encoded by other sequences in the same sample as well. The CDR3 loop is CASSLVDEQFF. The CDR3 bases are TGTGCCAGCAGCTTAGTCGATGAGCAGTTCTTC. The chain combines TRBV7-9 with TRBJ2-1; D gene unclear. Germline CDR1 reads SEHNR; CDR2 reads FQNEAQ (reference sequence). The V gene lost 1 base and the J gene lost 8 bases, with 3 bases spanning the gap. The CDR3 runs 11 residues.